The clone carrying this TCR beta chain was seen ten or more times. This entry is derived from a study of T cells in Graves' hyperthyroidism and ophthalmopathy. No ophthalmopathy progression within 18 months constituted stable Graves' hyperthyroidism. Exclusion of patients followed from uncontrolled infection, other autoimmune disease, pregnancy or lactation. For the diagnoses, clinical symptoms, serum thyroxine and TRAb, thyroid ultrasound and orbital computed tomography were used. The PBMCs were sourced from fresh peripheral blood (around 9.9 ml). The germline V gene encodes CDR1 SGHDN and CDR2 FVKESK. The V gene end was trimmed by 4 bases and the J gene end by 2 bases; junction bases not matched to a gene: 5. There are 15 residues in the CDR3. It was RNA transcripts that yielded the amplified TCR beta CDR3 regions. The HTBI primer set drove a first-round RT-PCR of the TCR CDR3. Each CDR3 protein gets one entry after TCRdb re-called the multiplex PCR reads with MiXCR. The sample carries hundreds of thousands of distinct CDR3 sequences, about 35% recorded once.

The receptor was isolated from a woman aged 35 to 49 with Graves' hyperthyroidism. The sequencing sample was made of blood. This chain links TRBV14 with TRBJ1-1; TRBD1 aligns across 9 bases. The CDR3 nucleotides are TGTGCCAGCAGCCGTCAGACAGGGGGTAACACTGAAGCTTTCTTT. It is translated as CASSRQTGGNTEAFF.